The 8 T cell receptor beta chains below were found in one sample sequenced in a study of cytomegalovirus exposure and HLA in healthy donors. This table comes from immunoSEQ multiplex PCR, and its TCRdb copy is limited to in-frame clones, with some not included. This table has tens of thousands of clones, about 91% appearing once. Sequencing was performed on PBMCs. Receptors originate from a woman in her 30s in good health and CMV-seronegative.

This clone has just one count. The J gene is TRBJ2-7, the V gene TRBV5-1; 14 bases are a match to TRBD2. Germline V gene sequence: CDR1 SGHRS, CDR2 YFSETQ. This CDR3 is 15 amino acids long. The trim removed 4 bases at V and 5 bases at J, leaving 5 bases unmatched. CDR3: CASSPGTSGSHEQYF. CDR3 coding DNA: TGCGCCAGCAGCCCAGGGACTAGCGGGAGTCACGAGCAGTACTTC.

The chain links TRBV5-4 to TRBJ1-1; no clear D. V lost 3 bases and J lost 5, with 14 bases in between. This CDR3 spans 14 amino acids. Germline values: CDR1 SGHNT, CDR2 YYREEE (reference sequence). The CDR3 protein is CASSSGRGWTEAFF. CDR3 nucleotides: TGTGCCAGCAGCTCCGGGCGAGGGTGGACTGAAGCTTTCTTT. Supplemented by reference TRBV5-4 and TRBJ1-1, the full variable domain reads ETGVTQSPTHLIKTRGQQVTLRCSSQSGHNTVSWYQQALGQGPQFIFQYYREEENGRGNFPPRFSGLQFPNYSSELNVNALELDDSALYLCASSSGRGWTEAFFGQGTRLTVV.

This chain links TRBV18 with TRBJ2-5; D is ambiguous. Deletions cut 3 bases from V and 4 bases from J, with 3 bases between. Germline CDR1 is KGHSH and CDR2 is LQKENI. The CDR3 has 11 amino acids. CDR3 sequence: CASSPRETQYF. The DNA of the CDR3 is TGTGCCAGCTCACCGAGAGAGACCCAGTACTTC.

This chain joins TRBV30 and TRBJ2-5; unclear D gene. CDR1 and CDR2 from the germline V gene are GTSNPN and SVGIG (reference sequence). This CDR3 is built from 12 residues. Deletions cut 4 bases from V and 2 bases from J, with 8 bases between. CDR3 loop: CAWTDMQETQYF. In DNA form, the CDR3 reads TGTGCCTGGACTGACATGCAAGAGACCCAGTACTTC.

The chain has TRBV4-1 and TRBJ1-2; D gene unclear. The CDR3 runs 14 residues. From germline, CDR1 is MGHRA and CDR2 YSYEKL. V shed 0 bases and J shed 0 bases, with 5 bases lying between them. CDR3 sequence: CASSQDGANYGYTF. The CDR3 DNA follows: TGCGCCAGCAGCCAAGACGGGGCTAACTATGGCTACACCTTC.

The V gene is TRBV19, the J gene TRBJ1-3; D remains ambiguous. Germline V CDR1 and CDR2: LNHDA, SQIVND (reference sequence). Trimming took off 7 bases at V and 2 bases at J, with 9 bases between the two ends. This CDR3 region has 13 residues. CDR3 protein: CASMREAGNTIYF. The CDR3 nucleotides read TGTGCCAGTATGCGGGAAGCTGGAAACACCATATATTTT. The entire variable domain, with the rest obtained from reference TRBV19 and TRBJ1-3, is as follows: DGGITQSPKYLFRKEGQNVTLSCEQNLNHDAMYWYRQDPGQGLRLIYYSQIVNDFQKGDIAEGYSVSREKKESFPLTVTSAQKNPTAFYLCASMREAGNTIYFGEGSWLTVV.

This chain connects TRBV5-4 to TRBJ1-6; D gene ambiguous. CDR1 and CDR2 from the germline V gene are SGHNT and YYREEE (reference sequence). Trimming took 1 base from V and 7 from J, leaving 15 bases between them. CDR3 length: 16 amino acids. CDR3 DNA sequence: TGTGCCAGCAGCTTGTCGGGGTCGATCGGCAATTCACCCCTCCACTTT. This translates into CASSLSGSIGNSPLHF.

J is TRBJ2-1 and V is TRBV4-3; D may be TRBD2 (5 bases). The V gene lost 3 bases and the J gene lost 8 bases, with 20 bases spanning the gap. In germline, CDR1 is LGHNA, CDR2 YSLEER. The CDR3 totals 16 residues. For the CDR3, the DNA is TGCGCCAGCAGCCAGGATCTCCCGGGAATGGTTGATGAGCAGTTCTTC. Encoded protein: CASSQDLPGMVDEQFF.